The 31 T cell receptor beta chains in this list originate from one sample, sequenced in a study of blood T cell repertoires in COVID-19. Assay used: immunoSEQ multiplex PCR; TCRdb lists only in-frame clones, some missing. The sample records 300,000 to 350,000 clones, approximately 88% being singletons. What was sequenced was PBMCs or T cells enriched from blood (not recorded which). The receptors were gathered from a man aged 30 to 45 who had recovered from COVID-19.

This clone was detected once. The chain uses TRBV3-1 (or the pseudogene TRBV3-2) and TRBJ1-5; 8 bases map to TRBD1. Germline V gives CDR1 LGHDT, CDR2 YNNKEL (reference sequence). The CDR3 consists of 15 residues. The junction had 1 base not matched to a gene; V was cut back by 1 base and J by 2 bases. CDR3 amino acids: CASSQAGGGNQPQHF. CDR3 in DNA: TGTGCCAGCAGCCAAGCAGGGGGCGGCAATCAGCCCCAGCATTTT.

The chain employs TRBV14 and TRBJ1-1; possible D gene TRBD1, 5 bases. The germline V gene has CDR1 SGHDN and CDR2 FVKESK. Trimming cost V 1 base and J 3 bases, with 9 bases left between them. CDR3 length equals 14 residues. The CDR3 loop reads CASSQVMGHTEAFF. The CDR3 bases are TGTGCCAGCAGCCAAGTTATGGGGCACACTGAAGCTTTCTTT.

About this clone itself: Additional DNA sequences in this sample encode the identical CDR3. The chain uses TRBV2 and TRBJ1-1; D gene unclear. The CDR3 length is 13 residues. V was shortened by 5 bases and J by 1 base, with 8 bases between the two germline ends. Looked up from germline, CDR1 is SNHLY and CDR2 is FYNNEI. The CDR3 DNA reads TGTGCCAGCAGTTACACAGAGAACACTGAAGCTTTCTTT. This codes for CASSYTENTEAFF.

The chain joins TRBV2 to TRBJ1-3; 8 bases line up with TRBD1. With 5 bases clipped from V and 3 bases from J, the junction kept 6 bases outside the gene matches. The germline V gene has CDR1 SNHLY and CDR2 FYNNEI. The CDR3 spans 15 residues. CDR3 loop: CASSQDRVYGNTIYF. DNA for the CDR3: TGTGCCAGCAGTCAGGACAGGGTATATGGAAACACCATATATTTT.

The rearrangement joins TRBV4-1 to TRBJ1-5; D is undetermined. CDR1 and CDR2 from the germline V gene are MGHRA and YSYEKL. V was shortened by 1 base and J by 7 bases, with 17 bases between the two germline ends. CDR3 size: 16 residues. The CDR3 spells CASSQGVSRVRQPQHF. In nucleotides, the CDR3 is TGCGCCAGCAGCCAAGGGGTTTCGAGGGTACGGCAGCCCCAGCATTTT.

This chain joins TRBV13 and TRBJ2-7; TRBD1 is a possible D gene (5 bases). Germline V lookup: CDR1 PRHDT, CDR2 FYEKMQ (reference sequence). Trimming removed 2 bases from V and 3 bases from J, with 14 bases in between. The CDR3 contains 15 residues. Written as DNA, the CDR3 is TGTGCCAGCAGCTTACTAGGGCAGGGTTACTACGAGCAGTACTTC. Translated: CASSLLGQGYYEQYF.

CDR3 amino acids: CASRLSGTGGTGELFF. DNA for the CDR3: TGTGCCAGCAGGCTCTCCGGGACAGGGGGCACCGGGGAGCTGTTTTTT. The chain carries TRBV28 and TRBJ2-2, with 11 bases aligning to TRBD1. Germline lookup yields CDR1 MDHEN and CDR2 SYDVKM. V shed 6 bases and J 4 bases; nucleotides not matched to a gene: 7. This CDR3 contains 16 residues.

J is TRBJ1-6 and V is TRBV5-1, with 7 bases lining up with TRBD1. This CDR3 is 15 amino acids long. Germline V gene sequence: CDR1 SGHRS, CDR2 YFSETQ. V shed 3 bases, J shed 5 bases, and the junction held 5 bases outside the gene matches. The CDR3 spells CASSSRTGNNSPLHF. The CDR3 DNA is TGCGCCAGCAGCTCAAGGACAGGAAATAATTCACCCCTCCACTTT.

The chain couples TRBV6-5 to TRBJ2-7; 9 positions match TRBD1. V dropped 4 bases and J dropped 6; count of bases not matched to a gene: 4. CDR1 and CDR2 from the germline V gene are MNHEY and SVGAGI. This CDR3 is 13 amino acids long. The CDR3 protein is CASSLQGAVEQYF. The CDR3 DNA sequence: TGTGCCAGCAGTTTACAGGGGGCGGTCGAGCAGTACTTC.

The rearrangement links TRBV28 to TRBJ2-1; 11 nucleotides align to TRBD2. J was trimmed by 1 base and V by 7 bases; bases with no gene match: 6. The CDR3 has 16 residues. The germline V gene encodes CDR1 MDHEN and CDR2 SYDVKM. Here the CDR3 DNA reads TGTGCCAGCACTATAGCGGGGGGGGTGTCCTACAATGAGCAGTTCTTC. Its protein is CASTIAGGVSYNEQFF.

The chain links TRBV6-5 to TRBJ2-3; a possible D gene is TRBD2 (5 bases). The CDR3 spans 15 residues. CDR1 and CDR2 (germline): MNHEY, SVGAGI. Trimming removed 4 bases at V and 4 bases at J, with 15 bases between. The CDR3 loop is CASSLMDSGADTQYF. CDR3 DNA: TGTGCCAGCAGTTTAATGGACTCTGGGGCAGATACGCAGTATTTT.

The gene calls are TRBV2 and TRBJ2-7, with a possible D match to TRBD2 (6 bases). V was trimmed by 11 bases and J by 2 bases, leaving 19 bases between them. CDR3 size: 14 residues. CDR1 is SNHLY and CDR2 is FYNNEI in the germline V gene. The CDR3 nucleotides read TGTGCCTCCGCGAGACTAGTGGCAACCTACGAGCAGTACTTC. Protein product: CASARLVATYEQYF.

This sequence joins TRBV11-3 and TRBJ2-2; no clear D gene. This CDR3 comprises 12 residues. CDR1 is SGHNT, CDR2 YENEEA, per germline. V was shortened by 4 bases and J by 3 bases, with 3 bases between the two germline ends. The DNA for the CDR3 is TGTGCCAGCAGCTCCTACACCGGGGAGCTGTTTTTT. It translates to CASSSYTGELFF.

This chain joins TRBV5-4 and TRBJ2-6, with D perhaps matching TRBD2 (6 bases). Between the trimmed V and J ends, which lost 4 bases and 0 bases, there was a span of 17 bases. Germline values: CDR1 SGHNT, CDR2 YYREEE (reference sequence). The CDR3 has 18 residues. The CDR3 DNA sequence: TGTGCCAGCAGCAAGCCGGGACTCAAGGTCTCTGGGGCCAACGTCCTGACTTTC. Residues: CASSKPGLKVSGANVLTF.

The rearrangement uses TRBV4-2 and TRBJ2-2; 8 bases align to TRBD2. With V trimmed by 0 bases and J by 0 bases, 6 bases remained unmatched. CDR1 and CDR2 from the germline V gene are LGHNA and YNFKEQ. The CDR3 totals 18 residues. The CDR3 spells CASSQDSSGYANTGELFF. The CDR3, as DNA: TGTGCCAGCAGCCAAGATTCTAGCGGGTACGCGAACACCGGGGAGCTGTTTTTT.

The genes are TRBV5-5 and TRBJ1-3; D is undetermined. Germline loops: CDR1 SGHKS, CDR2 YYEKEE (reference sequence). With 4 bases removed from V and 0 bases from J, the gap between germline ends came to 8 bases. CDR3 length: 14 amino acids. CDR3 in DNA: TGTGCCAGCAGCCCCGGGGACTCTGGAAACACCATATATTTT. Translated: CASSPGDSGNTIYF. The whole variable domain, filled in from reference TRBV5-5 and TRBJ1-3, reads DAGVTQSPTHLIKTRGQQVTLRCSPISGHKSVSWYQQVLGQGPQFIFQYYEKEERGRGNFPDRFSARQFPNYSSELNVNALLLGDSALYLCASSPGDSGNTIYFGEGSWLTVV.

The chain recombines TRBV28 with TRBJ1-5, with D maybe TRBD1 (5 bases). Germline V gene data show CDR1 as MDHEN and CDR2 as SYDVKM. The CDR3 sequence is 15 residues long. The V gene lost 7 bases and the J gene lost 5 bases, with 18 bases spanning the gap. The CDR3 sequence: CASTQSGGWDQPQHF. The CDR3 nucleotides read TGTGCCAGCACCCAAAGCGGGGGGTGGGATCAGCCCCAGCATTTT.

The chain uses TRBV3-1 (or the pseudogene TRBV3-2) and TRBJ1-1; TRBD1 might be the D (5 bases). The V gene lost 5 bases and the J gene lost 1 base, with 11 bases spanning the gap. The CDR3 runs to 14 residues. CDR1 and CDR2 (germline): LGHDT, YNNKEL (reference sequence). For the CDR3, the DNA is TGTGCCAGCAGCGACCTCGGGGGGAACACTGAAGCTTTCTTT. Protein sequence: CASSDLGGNTEAFF.

V and J are TRBV3-1 (or the pseudogene TRBV3-2) and TRBJ2-7; 10 bases map to TRBD2. Per the germline V gene, CDR1 is LGHDT and CDR2 is YNNKEL (reference sequence). V gave up 4 bases and J gave up 1 base; unmatched junction bases: 4. The CDR3 contains 15 residues. The CDR3, as DNA: TGTGCCAGCAGCCGTACTAGCGGGGATTCCTACGAGCAGTACTTC. Protein sequence: CASSRTSGDSYEQYF.

This clone was detected a few times. The rearrangement joins TRBV19 to TRBJ1-5; D remains unclear. Trimming shortened V by 3 bases and J by 1 base, and 7 bases separated the two germline ends. Germline V gene data show CDR1 as LNHDA and CDR2 as SQIVND (reference sequence). The CDR3 length is 14 residues. DNA of the CDR3: TGTGCCAGTAGTATTACAGCCAGCAATCAGCCCCAGCATTTT. Translating it yields CASSITASNQPQHF.

As DNA, the CDR3 is TGTGCCAGCAGCTTGGTAACAGGTCAGCCCCAGCATTTT. Its protein is CASSLVTGQPQHF. This chain connects TRBV5-8 to TRBJ1-5; maybe TRBD1 (5 bases). Germline values: CDR1 SGHTS, CDR2 YDEGEE. V was trimmed by 0 bases and J by 6 bases, leaving 7 bases between them. The CDR3 loop spans 13 amino acids.

The V and J genes are TRBV3-1 (or the pseudogene TRBV3-2) and TRBJ1-2, with 7 bases lining up with TRBD1. The CDR3 is made up of 13 amino acids. Germline V gives CDR1 LGHDT, CDR2 YNNKEL (reference sequence). V lost 2 bases and J lost 7; bases outside the gene matches: 4. CDR3 bases: TGTGCCAGCAGCCAACAGGGGGTAGTTGGCTACACCTTC. Translated, it gives CASSQQGVVGYTF.

The V and J genes are TRBV10-2 and TRBJ2-7; 9 bases map to TRBD2. This CDR3 spans 15 amino acids. In germline, CDR1 is WSHSY, CDR2 SAAADI. V lost 1 base and J lost 4; bases outside the gene matches: 5. The CDR3 sequence is CASSELGSGGYEQYF. The CDR3 bases are TGCGCCAGCAGTGAGTTGGGTAGCGGGGGTTACGAGCAGTACTTC.

Remarks on this clone: This sample includes further DNA sequences coding for the same CDR3. The V and J genes are TRBV27 and TRBJ2-7, with 7 bases lining up with TRBD1. V shed 4 bases, J shed 2 bases, and the junction held 8 bases outside the gene matches. This CDR3 region has 15 residues. Germline-derived CDR1 and CDR2 are MNHEY and SMNVEV (reference sequence). The DNA for the CDR3 is TGTGCCAGCAGTTCTCAGGACAGGAGCACCTACGAGCAGTACTTC. Amino acid sequence: CASSSQDRSTYEQYF.

The V gene is TRBV30, the J gene TRBJ2-7; D might be TRBD1 (6 bases). The DNA end favors TRBJ2-1, so the J call may be wrong. Germline lookup yields CDR1 GTSNPN and CDR2 SVGIG (reference sequence). CDR3 length: 14 amino acids. CDR3 amino acids: CAFLPGQEIYEQFF. Written as DNA, the CDR3 is TGTGCATTTCTACCGGGACAAGAAATCTACGAGCAGTTCTTC.

The chain has TRBV5-1 and TRBJ2-5, with 8 bases fitting TRBD2. This CDR3 has 13 residues. The germline gives CDR1 SGHRS, CDR2 YFSETQ. V shed 2 bases and J 4 bases; nucleotides not matched to a gene: 1. CDR3 amino acids: CASSFSGVETQYF. Written as DNA, the CDR3 is TGCGCCAGCAGCTTTAGCGGGGTAGAGACCCAGTACTTC.

The chain is built from TRBV3-1 (or the pseudogene TRBV3-2) and TRBJ2-5; 11 bases match TRBD1. The trim removed 6 bases at V and 5 bases at J, leaving 5 bases unmatched. This CDR3 comprises 14 residues. The germline V gene has CDR1 LGHDT and CDR2 YNNKEL (reference sequence). The CDR3 region has the DNA TGTGCCAGCAGTCGGACAGGGGGCCAGGAGACCCAGTACTTC. This gives the protein CASSRTGGQETQYF.

The chain recombines TRBV19 with TRBJ1-1; the match to TRBD1 covers 7 bases. This CDR3 contains 16 residues. V was pared by 5 bases and J by 0 bases, with 9 bases of the junction left unmatched. CDR1 is LNHDA and CDR2 is SQIVND in the germline V gene (reference sequence). The CDR3 loop reads CASSDREEVMNTEAFF. The CDR3 nucleotides are TGTGCCAGTAGTGACAGGGAAGAGGTCATGAACACTGAAGCTTTCTTT. The whole variable domain, remainder taken from reference TRBV19 and TRBJ1-1, is DGGITQSPKYLFRKEGQNVTLSCEQNLNHDAMYWYRQDPGQGLRLIYYSQIVNDFQKGDIAEGYSVSREKKESFPLTVTSAQKNPTAFYLCASSDREEVMNTEAFFGQGTRLTVV.

This chain connects TRBV7-9 to TRBJ1-2; TRBD1 agrees at 8 bases. Trimming took 4 bases from V and 4 from J; bases not matched to a gene: 8. The CDR3 loop spans 15 amino acids. Germline CDR1 SEHNR, CDR2 FQNEAQ (reference sequence). CDR3 sequence reads: CASSWGTGASYGYTF. Written as DNA, the CDR3 is TGTGCCAGCAGCTGGGGGACAGGAGCAAGCTATGGCTACACCTTC. Variable domain in full (rest from reference TRBV7-9 and TRBJ1-2): DTGVSQNPRHKITKRGQNVTFRCDPISEHNRLYWYRQTLGQGPEFLTYFQNEAQLEKSRLLSDRFSAERPKGSFSTLEIQRTEQGDSAMYLCASSWGTGASYGYTFGSGTRLTVV.

The rearrangement joins TRBV9 to TRBJ1-1; 7 positions agree with TRBD1. The CDR3 sequence is 15 residues long. The trim removed 4 bases at V and 2 bases at J, leaving 8 bases unmatched. Germline V gene data show CDR1 as SGDLS and CDR2 as YYNGEE. The CDR3 loop reads CASSPEGAYNTEAFF. CDR3 bases: TGTGCCAGCAGCCCAGAGGGGGCTTATAACACTGAAGCTTTCTTT.

This clone was counted a few times. The V call is TRBV5-6, the J call TRBJ2-1; TRBD2 agrees at 8 bases. V lost 4 bases and J lost 1; bases outside the gene matches: 7. The germline V gene encodes CDR1 SGHDT and CDR2 YYEEEE. The CDR3 is made up of 16 amino acids. This CDR3 reads CASSPRLATSYNEQFF. CDR3 sequence (DNA): TGTGCCAGCAGCCCTCGACTAGCGACGTCCTACAATGAGCAGTTCTTC.